The rows below give T cell receptor beta chains drawn from one sample of a study of T cell responses to AZD1222 COVID-19 vaccine. Here immunoSEQ multiplex PCR was the method, and the copy in TCRdb shows in-frame clones only, minus some. The table lists 130,000 to 150,000 clones, around 90% of them singletons, with 5.2% in the top ten. The sample here was peripheral blood, taken on day 0 of AZD1222 vaccination. The source is an adult in good health. Both conserved end residues are part of each CDR3. Fields, in order: clone size, V gene, D gene, CDR3 length, J gene, CDR3 DNA, CDR3 protein. A D gene is named only where the DNA matches it firmly. A row's size may be missing; if present it is once, few, many or a size class.

size: NA
V: TRBV7-6
D: TRBD2
length: 17
J: TRBJ2-5
DNA: TGTGCCAGCAGCTTAGCACCTAGCGGGGGGGCCAGAGAGACCCAGTACTTC
CDR3: CASSLAPSGGARETQYF

size: NA
V: TRBV29-1
D: TRBD1
length: 14
J: TRBJ1-5
DNA: TGCAGCGTTGGGACAGGGGTTAACAATCAGCCCCAGCATTTT
CDR3: CSVGTGVNNQPQHF

size: NA
V: TRBV6-6
D: NA
length: 12
J: TRBJ1-2
DNA: TGTGCCACCCGAGGGGGAACGAGTGGCTACACCTTC
CDR3: CATRGGTSGYTF

size: NA
V: TRBV29-1
D: NA
length: 13
J: TRBJ1-2
DNA: TGCAGCGTTATCACAGGGTCCGGCTATGGCTACACCTTC
CDR3: CSVITGSGYGYTF

size: NA
V: TRBV7-9
D: TRBD1
length: 15
J: TRBJ2-1
DNA: TGTGCCAGCAGCTTAACCGGGACAGTTTACAATGAGCAGTTCTTC
CDR3: CASSLTGTVYNEQFF

size: NA
V: TRBV6-2/TRBV6-3
D: TRBD1
length: 13
J: TRBJ2-1
DNA: TGTGCCAGCAGTTACCCCGGACAGGGGAAGCAGTTCTTC
CDR3: CASSYPGQGKQFF

size: NA
V: TRBV7-9
D: NA
length: 16
J: TRBJ2-7
DNA: TGTGCCAGCAGCCCCCCACCGTCCACAGGGTCCTACGAGCAGTACTTC
CDR3: CASSPPPSTGSYEQYF

size: NA
V: TRBV20-1
D: NA
length: 16
J: TRBJ2-2
DNA: TGCAGTGCTAGTAGGGTCGGTCGTAGGGACACCGGGGAGCTGTTTTTT
CDR3: CSASRVGRRDTGELFF

size: NA
V: TRBV4-2
D: NA
length: 15
J: TRBJ2-1
DNA: TGTGCCAGCAGCCAAGGGGGGGCCCGGTACAATGAGCAGTTCTTC
CDR3: CASSQGGARYNEQFF

size: NA
V: TRBV15
D: TRBD2
length: 18
J: TRBJ2-2
DNA: TGTGCCACCAGCAGAGATATAGCGGGAGGACCGAACACCGGGGAGCTGTTTTTT
CDR3: CATSRDIAGGPNTGELFF

size: NA
V: TRBV4-2
D: NA
length: 15
J: TRBJ2-3
DNA: TGTGCCAGCAGCCAAGATGACGCTTCTACGGGTACGCAGTATTTT
CDR3: CASSQDDASTGTQYF

size: NA
V: TRBV6-2/TRBV6-3
D: NA
length: 15
J: TRBJ1-4
DNA: TGTGCCAGCAGTTACAAGGGTGCAACTAATGAAAAACTGTTTTTT
CDR3: CASSYKGATNEKLFF

size: NA
V: TRBV6-5
D: NA
length: 15
J: TRBJ1-1
DNA: TGTGCCAGCAGTTACGGGCGGGATCCGGACACTGAAGCTTTCTTT
CDR3: CASSYGRDPDTEAFF

size: NA
V: TRBV7-3
D: TRBD2
length: 15
J: TRBJ2-7
DNA: TGTGCCAGCAGCTTAGGAGCGGGACCCTCCTACGAGCAGTACTTC
CDR3: CASSLGAGPSYEQYF

size: NA
V: TRBV11-1
D: NA
length: 14
J: TRBJ2-1
DNA: TGTGCCAGCAGCTTAGGGAGCTCCTACAATGAGCAGTTCTTC
CDR3: CASSLGSSYNEQFF

size: NA
V: TRBV11-3
D: NA
length: 14
J: TRBJ2-1
DNA: TGTGCCAGCAGCTTAGGAAGCGGCTACAATGAGCAGTTCTTC
CDR3: CASSLGSGYNEQFF

size: NA
V: TRBV7-7
D: NA
length: 14
J: TRBJ2-5
DNA: TGTGCCAGCAGCTTAGGCAGATTCCAAGAGGCCCAGTACTTC
CDR3: CASSLGRFQEAQYF

size: NA
V: TRBV13
D: NA
length: 13
J: TRBJ1-1
DNA: TGTGCCAGCAGCTTCGGGAGGAACACTGAAGCTTTCTTT
CDR3: CASSFGRNTEAFF

size: NA
V: TRBV6-5
D: TRBD1
length: 12
J: TRBJ2-7
DNA: TGTGCCAGCAATGTCCGCGGGGACAGGGGGTACTTC
CDR3: CASNVRGDRGYF

size: once
V: TRBV3-1/TRBV3-2
D: TRBD1
length: 14
J: TRBJ1-4
DNA: TGTGCCAGCAGCAACAGGGGAGGGGTTGAAAAACTGTTTTTT
CDR3: CASSNRGGVEKLFF

size: NA
V: TRBV19
D: TRBD1
length: 14
J: TRBJ2-7
DNA: TGTGCCAGTAGTATTGGGACAGGGGGATACGAGCAGTACTTC
CDR3: CASSIGTGGYEQYF

size: NA
V: TRBV12-3/TRBV12-4
D: NA
length: 12
J: TRBJ1-5
DNA: TGTGCCAGTAAACATAGCAATCAGCCCCAGCATTTT
CDR3: CASKHSNQPQHF

size: once
V: TRBV13
D: NA
length: 16
J: TRBJ2-1
DNA: TGTGCCAGCAGCATCGCTCCACCTCTTGGGGTAAATGAGCAGTTCTTC
CDR3: CASSIAPPLGVNEQFF

size: NA
V: TRBV5-1
D: NA
length: 15
J: TRBJ2-7
DNA: TGCGCCAGCAGCTTAAGGAGTCAGGGTTCGTGGGAGCAGTACTTC
CDR3: CASSLRSQGSWEQYF

size: NA
V: TRBV7-2
D: TRBD1
length: 16
J: TRBJ1-2
DNA: TGTGCCAGCAGCGCCCGGGCGGGACAGGGGGGATATGGCTACACCTTC
CDR3: CASSARAGQGGYGYTF

size: once
V: TRBV4-1
D: TRBD2
length: 13
J: TRBJ2-5
DNA: TGCGCCAGCAGCCAAGACGCCAGCGGGGGGGACTACTTC
CDR3: CASSQDASGGDYF

size: NA
V: TRBV7-9
D: NA
length: 18
J: TRBJ2-7
DNA: TGTGCCAGCAGCCCCCCAGTAGGGTCCATGGGCCTCTCCTACGAGCAGTACTTC
CDR3: CASSPPVGSMGLSYEQYF

size: NA
V: TRBV6-5
D: TRBD2
length: 15
J: TRBJ2-3
DNA: TGTGCCAGCAGCGCCTCGGGGGGGGGCACAGATACGCAGTATTTT
CDR3: CASSASGGGTDTQYF

size: NA
V: TRBV20-1
D: NA
length: 14
J: TRBJ1-6
DNA: TGCAGTGCTAGTCAGAGCTCCTATAATTCACCCCTCCACTTT
CDR3: CSASQSSYNSPLHF

size: NA
V: TRBV19
D: NA
length: 13
J: TRBJ1-2
DNA: TGTGCCAGTAGTATAGAAGGGAGCTATGGCTACACCTTC
CDR3: CASSIEGSYGYTF

size: NA
V: TRBV14
D: NA
length: 15
J: TRBJ2-2
DNA: TGTGCCAGCAGCCAAGTCTTCGGAGGGACCGGGGAGCTGTTTTTT
CDR3: CASSQVFGGTGELFF